This is a list of T cell receptor beta chains from one sample in a study of Tregs in tolerant kidney transplant recipients. The method was immunoSEQ multiplex PCR; TCRdb's version includes in-frame clones alone and lacks a portion of them. Of under 300,000 clones listed, about four fifths are singletons. Sequenced sample: CD4+ T cells from blood. Receptors were obtained from a human donor in good health. The CDR3 runs from the conserved cysteine through the conserved F or W. A D gene is named only where the DNA matches it firmly. Not all rows give a size; the values are once, few, many and, for expanded clones, a class.

d_call clone_size j_call v_call cdr3_nt cdr3_aa
TRBD1 NA TRBJ1-1 TRBV6-5 TGTGCCAGCAGTTACGACAGGGGGACTGAAGCTTTCTTT CASSYDRGTEAFF
TRBD2 few TRBJ2-5 TRBV2 TGTGCCAGCAGTGAAGGGACTAGCGCCCAAGAGACCCAGTACTTC CASSEGTSAQETQYF
NA few TRBJ2-3 TRBV5-1 TGCGCCAGCAGCGGTGGCCCGGGAATGGGGGCAACAGATACGCAGTATTTT CASSGGPGMGATDTQYF
TRBD1 NA TRBJ2-2 TRBV27 TGTGCCAGCAGGGGCCGGGACAGGGTCCCCGGGGAGCTGTTTTTT CASRGRDRVPGELFF
TRBD2 NA TRBJ2-1 TRBV2 TGTGCCAGCAGTGACCCTGGACTAGCGGGGGGTTACAGTGAGCAGTTCTTC CASSDPGLAGGYSEQFF
NA NA TRBJ1-2 TRBV27 TGTGCCAGCAGTTTTGACTGGACAGCCGGAGGCTATGGCTACACCTTC CASSFDWTAGGYGYTF
TRBD1 NA TRBJ1-1 TRBV18 TGTGCCAGCTCACCTGGGACAGCAAACACTGAAGCTTTCTTT CASSPGTANTEAFF
NA once TRBJ1-6 TRBV19 TGTGCCAGTACCCGGAGGACAGTCTATAATTCACCCCTCCACTTT CASTRRTVYNSPLHF
NA NA TRBJ2-1 TRBV7-9 TGTGCCAGCAGCTTAAGAGGAACGGGGACGGGGTTCTTC CASSLRGTGTGFF
NA few TRBJ2-1 TRBV19 TGTGCCAGTAGTAATCCCACTAGACCTGAGCAGTTCTTC CASSNPTRPEQFF
TRBD1 NA TRBJ1-5 TRBV19 TGTGCCAGTAGTGGACAGGGGTTCAATCAGCCCCAGCATTTT CASSGQGFNQPQHF
NA once TRBJ2-7 TRBV7-2 TGTGCCAGCAGCTTAGGTTCCCTAGCTTACGAGCAGTACTTC CASSLGSLAYEQYF
NA NA TRBJ2-1 TRBV25-1 TGTGCCAGCAGTGGCCCACGGGGCACCCGAGGCTCCTACAATGAGCAGTTCTTC CASSGPRGTRGSYNEQFF
TRBD2 NA TRBJ2-7 TRBV10-2 TGCGCCACCCTGGGGGCGACTAGCGGGAGTAACGAGCAGTACTTC CATLGATSGSNEQYF
NA NA TRBJ1-2 TRBV6-5 TGTGCCAGCAGTCCCACAGGATCTAACTATGGCTACACCTTC CASSPTGSNYGYTF
TRBD2 NA TRBJ2-5 TRBV6-5 TGTGCCAGCAGTTACGGGAGGGCTGAGACCCAGTACTTC CASSYGRAETQYF
TRBD2 NA TRBJ2-1 TRBV5-1 TGCGCCAGCAGCTTCACTAGCGGGGCGAACAATGAGCAGTTCTTC CASSFTSGANNEQFF
NA NA TRBJ1-1 TRBV6-5 TGTGCCAGCAGCATATTAGTGAACACTGAAGCTTTCTTT CASSILVNTEAFF
NA once TRBJ2-1 TRBV6-6 TGTGCCAGCACCGCGGGGTCGGCCAGGCCGGGGTTCTTC CASTAGSARPGFF
NA once TRBJ1-3 TRBV11-2 TGTGCCAGCAGCTCAGGACCCGGACTGACGTTCTCTGGAAACACCATATATTTT CASSSGPGLTFSGNTIYF
TRBD1 NA TRBJ2-7 TRBV19 TGTGCCAGTAGTATATCCATGGTTTGGGACAGGGGGTGCTACGAGCAGTACTTC CASSISMVWDRGCYEQYF
TRBD1 NA TRBJ1-1 TRBV25-1 TGTGCCAGCACCCTTCCAGGGGGAGGGTCTGAAGCTTTCTTT CASTLPGGGSEAFF
NA NA TRBJ1-5 TRBV7-2 TGTGCCAGCAGCCGGAACAGGGCGGCGGGCAATCAGCCCCAGCATTTT CASSRNRAAGNQPQHF